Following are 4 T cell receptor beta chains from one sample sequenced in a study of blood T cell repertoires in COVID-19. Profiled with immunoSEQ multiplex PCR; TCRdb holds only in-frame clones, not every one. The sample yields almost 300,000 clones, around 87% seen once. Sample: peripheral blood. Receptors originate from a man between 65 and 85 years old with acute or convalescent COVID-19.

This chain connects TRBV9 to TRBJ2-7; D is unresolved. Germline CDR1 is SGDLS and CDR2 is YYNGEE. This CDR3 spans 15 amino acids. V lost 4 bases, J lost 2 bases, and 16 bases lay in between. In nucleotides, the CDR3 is TGTGCCAGCAGCCCGGGTGTAATGTCAGCCTACGAGCAGTACTTC. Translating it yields CASSPGVMSAYEQYF.

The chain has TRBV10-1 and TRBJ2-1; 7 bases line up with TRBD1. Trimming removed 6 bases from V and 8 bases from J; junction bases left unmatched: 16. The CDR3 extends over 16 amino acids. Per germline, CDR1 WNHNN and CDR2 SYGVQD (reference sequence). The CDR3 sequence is CASSASGQMGFDEQFF. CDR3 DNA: TGCGCCAGCAGCGCTTCGGGACAGATGGGGTTCGATGAGCAGTTCTTC.

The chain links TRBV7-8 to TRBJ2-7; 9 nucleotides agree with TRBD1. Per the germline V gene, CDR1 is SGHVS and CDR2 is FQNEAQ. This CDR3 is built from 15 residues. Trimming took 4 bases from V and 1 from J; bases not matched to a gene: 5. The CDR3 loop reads CASSSWDRASYEQYF. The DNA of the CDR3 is TGTGCCAGCAGCTCTTGGGACAGGGCGTCCTACGAGCAGTACTTC.

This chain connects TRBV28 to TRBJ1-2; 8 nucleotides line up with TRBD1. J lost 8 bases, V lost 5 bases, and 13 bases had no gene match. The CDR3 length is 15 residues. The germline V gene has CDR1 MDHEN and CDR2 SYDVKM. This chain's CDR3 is CASSTLDRASRGYTF. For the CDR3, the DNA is TGTGCCAGCAGTACGTTGGACAGGGCGTCCCGGGGCTACACCTTC.